The entry below gives a single T cell receptor beta chain sequence along with its context. The CDR3 consists of 14 residues. The V and J ends lost 5 bases and 4 bases, in that order; junction bases with no gene match: 2. Template switching created a universal primer site, and the cDNA included unique molecular identifiers. TCRdb reanalysed the 5' RACE reads using MiXCR and keeps one entry per CDR3 protein. Of some 300,000 distinct CDR3 sequences in the sample, roughly an eighth are singletons; the top ten hold more than 6%. This sample was taken from a study of identical twins. These data were also filed under a second study, of yellow fever vaccine responses in identical twins.

This chain links TRBV12-3 or TRBV12-4 with TRBJ2-3; the match to TRBD1 covers 11 bases. What was sequenced was CD8+ T cells sorted from blood. The clonotype comes from a woman younger than 35 in good health. The CDR3 DNA sequence: TGTGCCAGCAGTATGGGACAGGGGGCAGATACGCAGTATTTT. As protein: CASSMGQGADTQYF.